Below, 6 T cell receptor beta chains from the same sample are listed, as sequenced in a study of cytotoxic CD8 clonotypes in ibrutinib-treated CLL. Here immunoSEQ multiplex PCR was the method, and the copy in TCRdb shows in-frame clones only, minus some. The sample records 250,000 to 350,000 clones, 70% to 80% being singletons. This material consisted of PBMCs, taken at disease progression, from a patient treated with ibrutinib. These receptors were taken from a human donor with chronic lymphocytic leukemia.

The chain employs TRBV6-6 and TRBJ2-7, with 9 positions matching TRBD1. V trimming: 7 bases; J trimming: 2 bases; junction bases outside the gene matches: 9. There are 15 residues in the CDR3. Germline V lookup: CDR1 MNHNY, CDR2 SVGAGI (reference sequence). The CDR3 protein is CASTPTTGGPYEQYF. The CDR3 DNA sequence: TGTGCCAGCACCCCGACCACAGGGGGCCCCTACGAGCAGTACTTC.

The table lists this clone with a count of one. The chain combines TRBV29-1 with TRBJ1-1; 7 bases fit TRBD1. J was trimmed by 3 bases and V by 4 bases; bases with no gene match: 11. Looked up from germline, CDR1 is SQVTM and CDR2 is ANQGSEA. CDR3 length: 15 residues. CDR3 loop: CSVGSVRGAYTEAFF. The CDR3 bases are TGCAGCGTTGGGTCCGTCAGGGGGGCGTACACTGAAGCTTTCTTT.

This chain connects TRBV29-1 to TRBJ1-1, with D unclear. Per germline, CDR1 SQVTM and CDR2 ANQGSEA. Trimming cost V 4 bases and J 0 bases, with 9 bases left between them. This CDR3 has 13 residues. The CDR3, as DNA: TGCAGCGTTGGTCAGAGGATGAACACTGAAGCTTTCTTT. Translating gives CSVGQRMNTEAFF.

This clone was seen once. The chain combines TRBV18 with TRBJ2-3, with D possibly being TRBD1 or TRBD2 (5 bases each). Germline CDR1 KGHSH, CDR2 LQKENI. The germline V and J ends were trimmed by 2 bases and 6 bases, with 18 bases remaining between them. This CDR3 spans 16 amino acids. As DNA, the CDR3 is TGTGCCAGCTCACCAGGGGCCACGGGGCCGGGGGATACGCAGTATTTT. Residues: CASSPGATGPGDTQYF. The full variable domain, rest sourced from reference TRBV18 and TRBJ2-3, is NAGVMQNPRHLVRRRGQEARLRCSPMKGHSHVYWYRQLPEEGLKFMVYLQKENIIDESGMPKERFSAEFPKEGPSILRIQQVVRGDSAAYFCASSPGATGPGDTQYFGPGTRLTVL.

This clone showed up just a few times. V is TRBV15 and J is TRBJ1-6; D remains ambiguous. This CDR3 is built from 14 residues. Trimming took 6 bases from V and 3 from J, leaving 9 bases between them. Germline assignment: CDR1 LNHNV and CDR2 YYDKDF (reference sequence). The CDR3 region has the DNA TGTGCCACCAGGGTCCCAGGCTATAATTCACCCCTCCACTTT. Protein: CATRVPGYNSPLHF.

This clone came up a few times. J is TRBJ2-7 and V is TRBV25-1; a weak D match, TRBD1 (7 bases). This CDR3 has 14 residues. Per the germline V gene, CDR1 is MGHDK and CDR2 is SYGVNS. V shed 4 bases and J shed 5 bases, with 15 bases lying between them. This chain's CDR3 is CASSGQGLGDEQYF. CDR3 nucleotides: TGTGCCAGCAGTGGACAGGGACTTGGCGACGAGCAGTACTTC.